The source of this TCR beta chain is a study of shared clonotypes between healthy human individuals. The CDR3 totals 15 residues. The junction had 4 bases not matched to a gene; V was cut back by 0 bases and J by 4 bases. Germline-derived CDR1 and CDR2 are SGDLS and YYNGEE. Donors were healthy HIV-negative adults without recently reported acute infections or vaccinations. This clone was counted between two and nine times. Its matching antigen is unknown. The input for sorted-subset replicate PCRs was 150 to 200 ng DNA, 25,000 to 35,000 T cell genomes. TCRdb's table, derived via immunoSEQ multiplex PCR, lists solely in-frame clones and lacks some. The data contain a few million clones, around 94% of them seen just once; the ten biggest clones take up around 0.15%. Study results and caveats: It was the non-shared clonotypes that had lower generation probabilities than clonotypes shared by all four donors.

This clonotype was sampled from a man aged 18 to 30 in good health. V and J are TRBV9 and TRBJ2-7; 10 nucleotides align to TRBD1. Sequencing was carried out using naive CD4+ T cells sorted from blood. The subset is: CD45RA+ positively selected. CDR3 sequence: CASSVEGGQGYEQYF. Here the CDR3 DNA reads TGTGCCAGCAGCGTAGAAGGGGGACAGGGGTACGAGCAGTACTTC. Full variable domain (missing parts from reference TRBV9 and TRBJ2-7): DSGVTQTPKHLITATGQRVTLRCSPRSGDLSVYWYQQSLDQGLQFLIQYYNGEERAKGNILERFSAQQFPDLHSELNLSSLELGDSALYFCASSVEGGQGYEQYFGPGTRLTVT.